These 4 T cell receptor beta chains were sequenced from one sample in a study of cytomegalovirus exposure and HLA in healthy donors. PCR involved 60 Vbeta and 13 Jbeta primers. Assay used: immunoSEQ multiplex PCR; TCRdb lists only in-frame clones, some missing. The repertoire holds around 100,000 clones, with over 75% as singletons. Sequencing used PBMCs. All receptors come from a young woman in good health and CMV-seronegative.

This sequence joins TRBV6-5 and TRBJ2-7; 8 positions agree with TRBD2. Germline-derived CDR1 and CDR2 are MNHEY and SVGAGI. With 11 bases clipped from V and 0 bases from J, the junction kept 3 bases outside the gene matches. There are 12 residues in the CDR3. CDR3 sequence: CAHGGDSYEQYV. Written as DNA, the CDR3 is TGTGCCCACGGGGGGGACTCCTACGAGCAGTACGTC.

The V and J genes are TRBV11-2 and TRBJ1-1, with D possibly TRBD1 on 5 matching bases. Per germline, CDR1 SGHAT and CDR2 FQNNGV. The CDR3 is 14 amino acids. V gave up 4 bases and J gave up 1 base, with 10 bases separating them. The CDR3 coding sequence is TGTGCCAGCAGCTCGGGACTCCAGAACACTGAAGCTTTCTTT. It codes for CASSSGLQNTEAFF. Full variable domain (missing parts from reference TRBV11-2 and TRBJ1-1): EAGVAQSPRYKIIEKRQSVAFWCNPISGHATLYWYQQILGQGPKLLIQFQNNGVVDDSQLPKDRFSAERLKGVDSTLKIQPAKLEDSAVYLCASSSGLQNTEAFFGQGTRLTVV.

The chain links TRBV11-3 to TRBJ1-1, with D possibly being TRBD1 (6 bases). Germline V gene data show CDR1 as SGHNT and CDR2 as YENEEA. This CDR3 contains 16 residues. V lost 4 bases and J 2 bases, leaving 17 bases between the germline ends. CDR3 nucleotides: TGTGCCAGCAGCTCGTACAGGGCGGATTCTAACACTGAAGCTTTCTTT. Its protein is CASSSYRADSNTEAFF. The full variable domain, completed using reference TRBV11-3 and TRBJ1-1, is EAGVVQSPRYKIIEKKQPVAFWCNPISGHNTLYWYLQNLGQGPELLIRYENEEAVDDSQLPKDRFSAERLKGVDSTLKIQPAELGDSAVYLCASSSYRADSNTEAFFGQGTRLTVV.

The chain links TRBV18 to TRBJ1-2, with no clear D. The V gene's germline CDR1 is KGHSH and CDR2 LQKENI. Trimming removed 6 bases from V and 5 bases from J, with 16 bases in between. This CDR3 is 14 amino acids long. The chain's CDR3 is CASSPSRDSYGYTF. Written as DNA, the CDR3 is TGTGCCAGCTCCCCCTCGCGAGATTCTTATGGCTACACCTTC.